In its sample, the clone carrying this T cell receptor beta chain was seen a few times. Its antigen is currently unknown. The sample is drawn from a study of post-analysis software for immune sequencing data. Study-wide context: Both relapsing-remitting and secondary progressive multiple sclerosis featured among the disease courses, as did progressive-relapsing multiple sclerosis. Study results and caveats: Normalized Chao1 diversity was significantly lower in multiple sclerosis patients than in controls. Relative to controls, patients had about five TRBV segments at higher frequency, with TRBV5-6, TRBV5-1 and TRBV20-1 among these. Strong co-clustering by F measure was seen for same-batch samples.

TCR beta cDNA libraries included unique molecular identifiers. It was from roughly 1 to 10 million T cells that 500,000 or so cDNA molecules came. TCRdb itself ran the PCR reads through MiXCR, one entry per CDR3 protein. Among fewer than 900,000 distinct CDR3 sequences listed, 40% to 55% were seen once. Trimming took 4 bases from V and 0 from J; bases not matched to a gene: 17. The CDR3 is made up of 20 amino acids. Germline V gene sequence: CDR1 SGHTA, CDR2 FQGNSA. What was sequenced was blood. The chain links TRBV7-2 to TRBJ2-1; TRBD1 agrees at 8 bases. The source is a girl between 10 and 17 years old with multiple sclerosis. CDR3 amino acids: CASSSFARGLPSDSYNEQFF. The CDR3 DNA reads as TGTGCCAGCAGCTCCTTCGCCAGGGGGCTCCCTAGCGACTCCTACAATGAGCAGTTCTTC.